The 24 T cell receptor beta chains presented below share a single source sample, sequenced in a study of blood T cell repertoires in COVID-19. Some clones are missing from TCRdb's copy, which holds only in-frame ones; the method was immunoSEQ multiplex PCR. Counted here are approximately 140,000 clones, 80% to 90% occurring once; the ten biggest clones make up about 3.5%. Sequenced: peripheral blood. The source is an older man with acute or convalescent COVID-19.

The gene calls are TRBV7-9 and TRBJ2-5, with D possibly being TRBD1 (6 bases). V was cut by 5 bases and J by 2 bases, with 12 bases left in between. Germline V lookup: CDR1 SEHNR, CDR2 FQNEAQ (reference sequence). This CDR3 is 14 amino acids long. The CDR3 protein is CASSTGQPQETQYF. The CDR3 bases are TGTGCCAGCAGCACCGGACAGCCTCAAGAGACCCAGTACTTC. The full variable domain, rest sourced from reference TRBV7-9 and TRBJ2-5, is DTGVSQNPRHKITKRGQNVTFRCDPISEHNRLYWYRQTLGQGPEFLTYFQNEAQLEKSRLLSDRFSAERPKGSFSTLEIQRTEQGDSAMYLCASSTGQPQETQYFGPGTRLLVL.

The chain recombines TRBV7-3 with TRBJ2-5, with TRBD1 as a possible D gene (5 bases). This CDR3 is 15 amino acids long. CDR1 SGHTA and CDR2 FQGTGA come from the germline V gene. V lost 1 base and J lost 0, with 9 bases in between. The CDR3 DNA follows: TGTGCCAGCAGCTTAAAGCCCAGGGACCAAGAGACCCAGTACTTC. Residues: CASSLKPRDQETQYF.

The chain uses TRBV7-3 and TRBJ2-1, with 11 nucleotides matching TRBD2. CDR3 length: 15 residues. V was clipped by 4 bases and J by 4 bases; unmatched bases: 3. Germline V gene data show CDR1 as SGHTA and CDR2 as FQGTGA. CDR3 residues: CASSSIAGGYNEQFF. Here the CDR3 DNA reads TGTGCCAGCAGCTCCATAGCGGGAGGGTACAATGAGCAGTTCTTC.

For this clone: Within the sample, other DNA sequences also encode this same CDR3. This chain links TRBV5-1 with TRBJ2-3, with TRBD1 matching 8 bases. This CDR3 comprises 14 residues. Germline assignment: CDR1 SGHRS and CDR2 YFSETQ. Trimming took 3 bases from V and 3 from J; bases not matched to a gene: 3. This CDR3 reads CASSSGQGTDTQYF. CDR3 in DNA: TGCGCCAGCAGCTCCGGACAGGGAACAGATACGCAGTATTTT.

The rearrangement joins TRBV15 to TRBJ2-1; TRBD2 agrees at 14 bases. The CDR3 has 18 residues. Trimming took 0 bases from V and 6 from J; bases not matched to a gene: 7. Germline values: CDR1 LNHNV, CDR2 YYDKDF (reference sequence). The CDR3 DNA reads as TGTGCCACCAGCAGAGATCCTGGACTAGCGGGAGGAGGCAATGAGCAGTTCTTC. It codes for CATSRDPGLAGGGNEQFF.

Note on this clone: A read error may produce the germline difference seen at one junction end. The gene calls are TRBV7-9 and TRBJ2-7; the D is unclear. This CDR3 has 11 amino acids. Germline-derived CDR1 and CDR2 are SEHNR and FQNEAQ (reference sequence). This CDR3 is CASSFSDEQYF. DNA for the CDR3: TGTGCCAGCAGTTTCTCCGACGAGCAGTACTTC.

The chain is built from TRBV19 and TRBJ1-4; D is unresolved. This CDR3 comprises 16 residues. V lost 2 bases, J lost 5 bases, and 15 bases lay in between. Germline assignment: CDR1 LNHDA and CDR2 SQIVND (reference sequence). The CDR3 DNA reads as TGTGCCAGTAGTATAACCGCCGGCGGCCTAAATGAAAAACTGTTTTTT. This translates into CASSITAGGLNEKLFF. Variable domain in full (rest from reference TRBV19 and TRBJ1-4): DGGITQSPKYLFRKEGQNVTLSCEQNLNHDAMYWYRQDPGQGLRLIYYSQIVNDFQKGDIAEGYSVSREKKESFPLTVTSAQKNPTAFYLCASSITAGGLNEKLFFGSGTQLSVL.

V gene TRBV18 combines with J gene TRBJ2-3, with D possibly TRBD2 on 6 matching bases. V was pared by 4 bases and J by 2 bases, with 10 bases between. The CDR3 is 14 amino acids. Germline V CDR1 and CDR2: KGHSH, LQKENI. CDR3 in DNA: TGTGCCAGCTCACTGGCGGGGTCCACAGATACGCAGTATTTT. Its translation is CASSLAGSTDTQYF.

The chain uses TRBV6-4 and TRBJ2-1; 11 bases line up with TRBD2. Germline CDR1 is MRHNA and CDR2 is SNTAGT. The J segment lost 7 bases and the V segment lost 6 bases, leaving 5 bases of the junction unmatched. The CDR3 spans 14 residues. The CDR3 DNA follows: TGTGCCAGCAGGCGACTAGCGGGAACTAATGAGCAGTTCTTC. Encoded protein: CASRRLAGTNEQFF.

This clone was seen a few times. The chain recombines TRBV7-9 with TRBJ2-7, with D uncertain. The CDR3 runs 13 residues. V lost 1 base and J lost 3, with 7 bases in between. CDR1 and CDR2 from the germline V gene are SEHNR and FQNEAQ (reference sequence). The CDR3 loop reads CASSLEVSYEQYF. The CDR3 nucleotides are TGTGCCAGCAGCTTAGAAGTCAGCTACGAGCAGTACTTC. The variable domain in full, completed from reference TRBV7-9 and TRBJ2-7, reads DTGVSQNPRHKITKRGQNVTFRCDPISEHNRLYWYRQTLGQGPEFLTYFQNEAQLEKSRLLSDRFSAERPKGSFSTLEIQRTEQGDSAMYLCASSLEVSYEQYFGPGTRLTVT.

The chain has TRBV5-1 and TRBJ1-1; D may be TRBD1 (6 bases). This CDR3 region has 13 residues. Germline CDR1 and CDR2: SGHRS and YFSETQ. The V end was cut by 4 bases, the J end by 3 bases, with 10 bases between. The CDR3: CASSGQRYTEAFF. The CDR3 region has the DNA TGCGCCAGCAGCGGACAGAGATACACTGAAGCTTTCTTT.

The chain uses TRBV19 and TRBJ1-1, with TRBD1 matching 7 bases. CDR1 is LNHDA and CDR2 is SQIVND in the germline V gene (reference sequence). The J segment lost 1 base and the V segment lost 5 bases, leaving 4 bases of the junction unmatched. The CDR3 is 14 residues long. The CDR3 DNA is TGTGCCAGTAGTTCCCGGGACAGGAACACTGAAGCTTTCTTT. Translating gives CASSSRDRNTEAFF. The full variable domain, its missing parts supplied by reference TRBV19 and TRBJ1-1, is DGGITQSPKYLFRKEGQNVTLSCEQNLNHDAMYWYRQDPGQGLRLIYYSQIVNDFQKGDIAEGYSVSREKKESFPLTVTSAQKNPTAFYLCASSSRDRNTEAFFGQGTRLTVV.

The CDR3 sequence is CASSYLGPDLNTEAFF. CDR3 bases: TGTGCCAGCAGTTACTTGGGTCCGGACTTGAACACTGAAGCTTTCTTT. The rearrangement uses TRBV6-2 or TRBV6-3 and TRBJ1-1; D is uncertain. The CDR3 extends over 16 amino acids. The V end lost 1 base, the J end lost 0 bases, and 12 bases lay between the germline ends. CDR1 is MNHEY, CDR2 SVGEGT, per germline.

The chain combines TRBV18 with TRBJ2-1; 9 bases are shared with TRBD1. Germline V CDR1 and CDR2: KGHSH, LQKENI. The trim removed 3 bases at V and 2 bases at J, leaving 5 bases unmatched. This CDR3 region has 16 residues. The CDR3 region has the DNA TGTGCCAGCTCACCCTTGGGACAGGGACCCTACAATGAGCAGTTCTTC. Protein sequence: CASSPLGQGPYNEQFF. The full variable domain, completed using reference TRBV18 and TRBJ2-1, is NAGVMQNPRHLVRRRGQEARLRCSPMKGHSHVYWYRQLPEEGLKFMVYLQKENIIDESGMPKERFSAEFPKEGPSILRIQQVVRGDSAAYFCASSPLGQGPYNEQFFGPGTRLTVL.

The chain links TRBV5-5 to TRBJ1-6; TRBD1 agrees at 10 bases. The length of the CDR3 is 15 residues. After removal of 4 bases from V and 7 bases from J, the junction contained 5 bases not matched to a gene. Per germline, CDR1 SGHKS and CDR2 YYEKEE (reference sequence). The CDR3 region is CASSGRQGANSPLHF. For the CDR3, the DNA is TGTGCCAGCAGCGGCCGACAGGGGGCGAATTCACCCCTCCACTTT.

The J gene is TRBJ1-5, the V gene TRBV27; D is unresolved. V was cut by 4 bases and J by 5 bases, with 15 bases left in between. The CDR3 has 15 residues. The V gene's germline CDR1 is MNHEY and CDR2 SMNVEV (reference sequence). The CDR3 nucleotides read TGTGCCAGCAGTTCCGGACTCCCCTACGATCAGCCCCAGCATTTT. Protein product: CASSSGLPYDQPQHF.

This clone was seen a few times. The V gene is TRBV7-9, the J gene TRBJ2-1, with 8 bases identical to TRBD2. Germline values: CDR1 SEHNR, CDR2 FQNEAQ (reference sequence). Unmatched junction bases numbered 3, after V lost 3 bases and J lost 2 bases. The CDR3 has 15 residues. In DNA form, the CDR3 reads TGTGCCAGCAGCTTCGGAGCGGGAGCCTACAATGAGCAGTTCTTC. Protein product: CASSFGAGAYNEQFF.

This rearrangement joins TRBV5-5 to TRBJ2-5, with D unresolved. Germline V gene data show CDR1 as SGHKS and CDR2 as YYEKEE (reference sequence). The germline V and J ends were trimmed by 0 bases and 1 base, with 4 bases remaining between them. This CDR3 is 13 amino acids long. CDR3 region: CASSLVAQETQYF. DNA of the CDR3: TGTGCCAGCAGCTTGGTGGCCCAAGAGACCCAGTACTTC.

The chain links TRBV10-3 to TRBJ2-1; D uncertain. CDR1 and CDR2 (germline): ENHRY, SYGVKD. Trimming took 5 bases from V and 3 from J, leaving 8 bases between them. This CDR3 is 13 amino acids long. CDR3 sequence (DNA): TGTGCCATCAGTAGGCCGGGCTACAATGAGCAGTTCTTC. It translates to CAISRPGYNEQFF.

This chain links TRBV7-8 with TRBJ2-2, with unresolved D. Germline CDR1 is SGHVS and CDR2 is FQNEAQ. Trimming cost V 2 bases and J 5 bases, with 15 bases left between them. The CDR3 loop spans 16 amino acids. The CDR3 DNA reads TGTGCCAGCAGCTTACGTTCGCTAGTCCCAACCGGGGAGCTGTTTTTT. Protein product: CASSLRSLVPTGELFF.

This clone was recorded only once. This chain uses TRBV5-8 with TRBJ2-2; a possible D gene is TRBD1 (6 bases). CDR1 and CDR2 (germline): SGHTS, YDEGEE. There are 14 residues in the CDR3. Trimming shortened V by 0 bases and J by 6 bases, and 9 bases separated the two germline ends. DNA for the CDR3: TGTGCCAGCAGCTTGGACGGGACACCCGGGGAGCTGTTTTTT. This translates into CASSLDGTPGELFF.

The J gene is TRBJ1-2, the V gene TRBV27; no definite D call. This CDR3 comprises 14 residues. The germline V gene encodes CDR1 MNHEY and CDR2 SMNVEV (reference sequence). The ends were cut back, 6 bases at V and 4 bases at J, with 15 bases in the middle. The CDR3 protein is CASRRALSTYGYTF. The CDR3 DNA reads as TGTGCCAGCAGGAGGGCGTTATCGACCTATGGCTACACCTTC.

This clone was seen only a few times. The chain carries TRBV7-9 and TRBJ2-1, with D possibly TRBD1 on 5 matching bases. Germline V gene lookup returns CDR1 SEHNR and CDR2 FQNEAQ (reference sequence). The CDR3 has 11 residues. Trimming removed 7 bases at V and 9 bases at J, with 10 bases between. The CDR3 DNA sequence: TGTGCCAGCATCTTGGGGCTTGAGCAGTTCTTC. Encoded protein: CASILGLEQFF.

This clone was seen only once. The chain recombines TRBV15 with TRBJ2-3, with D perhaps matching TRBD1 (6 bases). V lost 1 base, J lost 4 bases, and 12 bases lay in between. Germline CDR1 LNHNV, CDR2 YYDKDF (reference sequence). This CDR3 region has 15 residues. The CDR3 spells CATSRGVQGADTQYF. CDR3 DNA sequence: TGTGCCACCAGCAGAGGGGTACAGGGTGCAGATACGCAGTATTTT.